This T cell receptor (beta chain) emerged from a study of beta chain features in type 1 diabetes. Study-wide context: Patients and healthy donors were similar in age, gender and cell yields.

CDR1 and CDR2 (germline): ENHRY, SYGVKD. With V trimmed by 5 bases and J by 8 bases, 1 base remained unmatched. CDR3 length equals 13 residues. As every portion of the isolated RNA was reverse transcribed, the sequencing read expressed TCRB transcripts. The assay was immunoSEQ multiplex PCR, and TCRdb's table has in-frame clones only and misses some. There are around 250,000 clones in the sample; roughly two thirds occur only once, and 0.053% lies in the top ten. In its sample, this clone was seen a few times. CD4+ cells of the naive, central memory, regulatory and stem cell-like memory types were sorted via CD45RO/CCR7/CD25/CD127/CD95/CD27.

The chain combines TRBV10-3 with TRBJ2-1; 12 bases agree with TRBD2. Material: naive CD4+ T cells from blood. The clonotype comes from a man between 25 and 39 years old in good health. CDR3 loop: CAISRTSGDEQFF. The CDR3 DNA reads TGTGCCATCAGTAGGACTAGCGGGGATGAGCAGTTCTTC.